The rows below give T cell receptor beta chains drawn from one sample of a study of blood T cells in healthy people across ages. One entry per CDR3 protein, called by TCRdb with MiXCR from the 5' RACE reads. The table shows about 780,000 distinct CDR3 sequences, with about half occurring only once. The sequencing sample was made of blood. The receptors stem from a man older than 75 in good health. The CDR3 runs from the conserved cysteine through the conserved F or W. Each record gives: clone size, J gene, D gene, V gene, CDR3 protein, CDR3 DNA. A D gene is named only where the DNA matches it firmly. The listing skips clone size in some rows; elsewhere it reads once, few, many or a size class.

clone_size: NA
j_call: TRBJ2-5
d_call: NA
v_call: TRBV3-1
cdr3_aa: CASSQERSDNQETQYF
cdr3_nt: TGTGCCAGCAGCCAAGAACGTTCGGACAACCAAGAGACCCAGTACTTC

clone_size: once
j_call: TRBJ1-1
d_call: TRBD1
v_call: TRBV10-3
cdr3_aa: CATRDRDTEAFF
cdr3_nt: TGTGCCACCCGGGACAGGGACACTGAAGCTTTCTTT

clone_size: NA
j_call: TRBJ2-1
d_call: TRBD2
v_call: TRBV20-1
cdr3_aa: CSAQRLAESSYNEQFF
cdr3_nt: TGCAGTGCTCAACGACTAGCAGAGAGCTCCTACAATGAGCAGTTCTTC

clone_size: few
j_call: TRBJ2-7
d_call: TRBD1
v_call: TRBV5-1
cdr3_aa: CASSSLGQGEQYF
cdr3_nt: TGCGCCAGCAGCTCACTCGGACAGGGCGAGCAGTACTTC

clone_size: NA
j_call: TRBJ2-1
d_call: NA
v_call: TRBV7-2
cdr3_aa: CASSSRTPNEQFF
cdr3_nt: TGTGCCAGCAGCTCCCGGACCCCCAATGAGCAGTTCTTC

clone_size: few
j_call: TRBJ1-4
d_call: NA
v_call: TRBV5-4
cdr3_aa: CASSELDGEKLFF
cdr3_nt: TGTGCCAGCAGCGAATTGGACGGAGAAAAACTGTTTTTT

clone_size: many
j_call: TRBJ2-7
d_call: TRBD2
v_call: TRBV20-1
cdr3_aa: CSAKASGNYEQYF
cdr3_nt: TGCAGTGCTAAAGCTAGCGGTAACTACGAGCAGTACTTC

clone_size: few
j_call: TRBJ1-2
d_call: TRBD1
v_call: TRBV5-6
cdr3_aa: CASSRRGTGDGYTF
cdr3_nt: TGTGCCAGCAGCAGAAGAGGGACAGGGGACGGCTACACCTTC

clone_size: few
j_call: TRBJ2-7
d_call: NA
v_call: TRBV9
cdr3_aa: CASSVQLQGWNEQYF
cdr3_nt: TGTGCCAGCAGCGTGCAATTACAGGGATGGAACGAGCAGTACTTC

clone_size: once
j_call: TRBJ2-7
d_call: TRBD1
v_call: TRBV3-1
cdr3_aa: CASSPGDSSLPYEQYF
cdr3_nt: TGTGCCAGCAGCCCCGGGGACAGCTCCCTTCCATACGAGCAGTACTTC

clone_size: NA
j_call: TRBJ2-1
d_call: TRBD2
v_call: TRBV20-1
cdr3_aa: CSAMGLAGYDEQFF
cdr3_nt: TGCAGTGCTATGGGACTAGCGGGATACGATGAGCAGTTCTTC

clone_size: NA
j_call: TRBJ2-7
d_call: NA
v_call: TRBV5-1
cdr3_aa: CASSLAQFSYEQYF
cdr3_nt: TGCGCCAGCAGCTTGGCCCAGTTCTCCTACGAGCAGTACTTC

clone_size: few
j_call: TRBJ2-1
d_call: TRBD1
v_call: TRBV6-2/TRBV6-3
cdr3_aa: CASTLAGGSGEQFF
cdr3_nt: TGTGCCAGCACTCTGGCAGGGGGCTCTGGTGAGCAGTTCTTC

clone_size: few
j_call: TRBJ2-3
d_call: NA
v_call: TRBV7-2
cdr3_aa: CASSVVGTSTDTQYF
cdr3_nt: TGTGCCAGCAGCGTAGTGGGAACGAGCACAGATACGCAGTATTTT

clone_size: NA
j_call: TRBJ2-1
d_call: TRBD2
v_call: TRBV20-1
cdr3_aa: CSAPHGRGVTNEQFF
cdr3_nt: TGCAGTGCTCCTCATGGGCGGGGGGTAACTAATGAGCAGTTCTTC

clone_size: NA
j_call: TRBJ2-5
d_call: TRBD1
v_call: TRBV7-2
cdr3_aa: CASSLSRGPNEKTQYF
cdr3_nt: TGTGCCAGCAGCTTAAGCAGGGGGCCTAACGAAAAGACCCAGTACTTC

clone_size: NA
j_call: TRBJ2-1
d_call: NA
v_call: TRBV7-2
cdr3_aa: CASSLDVPHEQFF
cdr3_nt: TGTGCCAGCAGCTTAGACGTCCCCCATGAGCAGTTCTTC

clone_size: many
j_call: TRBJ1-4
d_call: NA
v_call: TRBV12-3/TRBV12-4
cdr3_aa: CASRVNEKLFF
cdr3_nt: TGTGCCAGCAGGGTCAATGAAAAACTGTTTTTT

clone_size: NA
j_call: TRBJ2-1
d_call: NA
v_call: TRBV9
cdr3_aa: CASSKTSSPNNEQFF
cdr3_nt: TGTGCCAGCAGCAAGACTAGTTCGCCAAACAATGAGCAGTTCTTC

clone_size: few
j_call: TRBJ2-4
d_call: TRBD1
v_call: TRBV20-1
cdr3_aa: CSARPRGGQGGQNIQYF
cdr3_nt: TGCAGTGCTAGACCCCGGGGGGGACAGGGGGGACAAAACATTCAGTACTTC

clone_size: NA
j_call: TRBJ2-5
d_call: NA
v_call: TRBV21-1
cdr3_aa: CASNNLPQETQYF
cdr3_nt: TGTGCCAGCAACAATCTCCCCCAAGAGACCCAGTACTTC

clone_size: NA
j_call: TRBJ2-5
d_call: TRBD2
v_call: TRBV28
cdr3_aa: CASTNAGDGETQYF
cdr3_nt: TGTGCCAGCACAAACGCGGGAGATGGAGAGACCCAGTACTTC

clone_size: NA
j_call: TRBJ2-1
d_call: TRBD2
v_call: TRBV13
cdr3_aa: CASSGSGRGYNEQFF
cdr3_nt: TGTGCCAGCAGCGGTAGCGGGAGAGGGTACAATGAGCAGTTCTTC

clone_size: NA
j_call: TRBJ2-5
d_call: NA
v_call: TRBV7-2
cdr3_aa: CASSSLASFQETQYF
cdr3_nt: TGTGCCAGCAGCTCCCTGGCCTCCTTTCAAGAGACCCAGTACTTC

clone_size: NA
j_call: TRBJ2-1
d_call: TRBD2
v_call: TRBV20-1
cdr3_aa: CSAEYSGSQNNEQFF
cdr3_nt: TGCAGTGCTGAATATAGCGGGAGTCAGAACAATGAGCAGTTCTTC

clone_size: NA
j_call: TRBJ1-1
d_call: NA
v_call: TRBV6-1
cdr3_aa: CASSTGGPGTEAFF
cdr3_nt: TGTGCCAGCAGTACCGGGGGCCCCGGCACTGAAGCTTTCTTT